Each of the 5 T cell receptor beta chains below was sequenced from the same sample in a study of identical twins. TCRdb re-called the 5' RACE reads with MiXCR, one entry per CDR3 protein. The sample has some 760,000 distinct CDR3 sequences, over 15% seen once. The same specimen was also included in a second study, on T cells expressing NK-cell markers.

Sequencing input: PBMCs. These receptors were collected from a woman between 18 and 29 years old in good health.

This clonotype was observed a few times. The V call is TRBV6-5, the J call TRBJ2-3; 10 nucleotides match TRBD2. The junction had 8 bases not matched to a gene; V was cut back by 3 bases and J by 5 bases. Germline-derived CDR1 and CDR2 are MNHEY and SVGAGI. This CDR3 is 16 amino acids long. The CDR3 coding sequence is TGTGCCAGCAGTTATCAAGCGGGGGGGCAATTAGATACGCAGTATTTT. Amino acids: CASSYQAGGQLDTQYF.

This clonotype was observed many times. V gene TRBV12-3 or TRBV12-4 combines with J gene TRBJ2-1; TRBD2 aligns across 11 bases. With V trimmed by 1 base and J by 6 bases, 2 bases remained unmatched. The CDR3 is 15 residues long. DNA of the CDR3: TGTGCCAGCAGTTTAGTAGCGGGAGGGGTCAATGAGCAGTTCTTC. It specifies CASSLVAGGVNEQFF.

The chain combines TRBV21-1 with TRBJ2-7; the D call of TRBD2 is as the table states it, not checked on the DNA. TRBV21-1 is listed as a pseudogene. The CDR3 is 19 amino acids. CDR3 protein: CASSYPPLHVKTGYYEQYF. The CDR3 DNA reads as TGTGCCAGCAGCTACCCTCCCCTTCATGTGAAGACAGGATACTACGAGCAGTACTTC.

This clonotype was found many times. J is TRBJ2-7 and V is TRBV7-9; no definite D call. V shed 6 bases and J shed 3 bases, with 12 bases lying between them. Looked up from germline, CDR1 is SEHNR and CDR2 is FQNEAQ (reference sequence). CDR3 size: 13 residues. CDR3 sequence reads: CASSSDVNYEQYF. In DNA, the CDR3 is TGTGCCAGCAGTTCTGACGTGAACTACGAGCAGTACTTC. The whole variable domain, remainder taken from reference TRBV7-9 and TRBJ2-7, is DTGVSQNPRHKITKRGQNVTFRCDPISEHNRLYWYRQTLGQGPEFLTYFQNEAQLEKSRLLSDRFSAERPKGSFSTLEIQRTEQGDSAMYLCASSSDVNYEQYFGPGTRLTVT.

This clonotype appeared a few times. The genes are TRBV7-9 and TRBJ2-2; the D gene is possibly TRBD1 (6 bases). The CDR3 covers 15 residues. From germline, CDR1 is SEHNR and CDR2 FQNEAQ (reference sequence). V was shortened by 6 bases and J by 7 bases, with 18 bases between the two germline ends. CDR3 amino acids: CASSWPRGKDGELFF. CDR3 coding DNA: TGTGCCAGCAGTTGGCCAAGGGGGAAGGACGGGGAGCTGTTTTTT. Together with reference TRBV7-9 and TRBJ2-2, the CDR3 gives the full variable domain: DTGVSQNPRHKITKRGQNVTFRCDPISEHNRLYWYRQTLGQGPEFLTYFQNEAQLEKSRLLSDRFSAERPKGSFSTLEIQRTEQGDSAMYLCASSWPRGKDGELFFGEGSRLTVL.